Listed here are 15 T cell receptor beta chains from one sample, sequenced in a study of blood T cell repertoires in COVID-19 (dated by TCRdb to 2020 to 2022). Libraries were made using the immunoSEQ multiplex PCR assay. TCRdb retrieved this table from immuneACCESS and kept in-frame rearrangements only. Not all clones are present; in checked studies, unresolved V genes account for under half, and no reason is known for the remainder. The sample table records 130,000 to 150,000 clones; 75% to 85% of these occur just once. Roughly 5.1% of the sample goes to the ten largest clones. Sequenced input: peripheral blood. These TCRs come from a woman in her 70s with COVID-19, enrolled during active disease.

The chain joins TRBV5-6 to TRBJ1-1; D is perhaps TRBD1 (6 bases). V was pared by 0 bases and J by 4 bases, with 10 bases between. There are 14 residues in the CDR3. Germline V gene sequence: CDR1 SGHDT, CDR2 YYEEEE. CDR3: CASSLEAGVTEAFF. CDR3 coding DNA: TGTGCCAGCAGCTTGGAGGCAGGGGTCACTGAAGCTTTCTTT. The full variable domain, rest sourced from reference TRBV5-6 and TRBJ1-1, is DAGVTQSPTHLIKTRGQQVTLRCSPKSGHDTVSWYQQALGQGPQFIFQYYEEEERQRGNFPDRFSGHQFPNYSSELNVNALLLGDSALYLCASSLEAGVTEAFFGQGTRLTVV.

This chain joins TRBV2 and TRBJ2-3; D uncertain. Trimming shortened V by 1 base and J by 3 bases, and 5 bases separated the two germline ends. The CDR3 loop spans 13 amino acids. Per the germline V gene, CDR1 is SNHLY and CDR2 is FYNNEI. CDR3 in DNA: TGTGCCAGCAGTGAAGGAACAACAGATACGCAGTATTTT. It is translated as CASSEGTTDTQYF.

The sample holds a few counts of this clone. This chain uses TRBV5-5 with TRBJ2-3, with D tentatively TRBD2 (6 bases). Germline CDR1 reads SGHKS; CDR2 reads YYEKEE (reference sequence). Trimming shortened V by 3 bases and J by 3 bases, and 11 bases separated the two germline ends. The CDR3 sequence is 14 residues long. The CDR3: CASSSGGGTDTQYF. The CDR3 bases are TGTGCCAGCAGCTCCGGGGGTGGGACAGATACGCAGTATTTT.

V and J are TRBV27 and TRBJ2-3, with no clear D. The germline V gene encodes CDR1 MNHEY and CDR2 SMNVEV (reference sequence). Trimming took 6 bases from V and 2 from J, leaving 9 bases between them. The CDR3 length is 13 residues. CDR3 loop: CASSLDHTDTQYF. CDR3 sequence (DNA): TGTGCCAGCAGCCTAGACCACACAGATACGCAGTATTTT.

V usage is TRBV7-8 and J usage is TRBJ2-3; 13 bases map to TRBD2. Germline-derived CDR1 and CDR2 are SGHVS and FQNEAQ. The CDR3 loop spans 16 amino acids. V dropped 5 bases and J dropped 2; count of bases not matched to a gene: 4. CDR3 DNA sequence: TGTGCCAGCAGCCCGACTAGCGGGGGGCCCACAGATACGCAGTATTTT. It is translated as CASSPTSGGPTDTQYF.

V usage is TRBV27 and J usage is TRBJ1-5; 8 positions agree with TRBD1. Germline loops: CDR1 MNHEY, CDR2 SMNVEV (reference sequence). V lost 4 bases and J lost 3; bases outside the gene matches: 5. This CDR3 comprises 15 residues. CDR3 sequence (DNA): TGTGCCAGCAGTTCCCGGGACAGGCTCAATCAGCCCCAGCATTTT. This codes for CASSSRDRLNQPQHF.

V and J are TRBV7-2 and TRBJ2-2; perhaps TRBD1 as D (6 bases). The CDR3 is 15 residues long. V lost 3 bases to trimming and J lost 4 bases, with 12 bases between them. Germline lookup yields CDR1 SGHTA and CDR2 FQGNSA. CDR3 amino acids: CASSFRQVATGELFF. Written as DNA, the CDR3 is TGTGCCAGCAGCTTCCGACAGGTAGCCACCGGGGAGCTGTTTTTT. The full variable domain, rest sourced from reference TRBV7-2 and TRBJ2-2, is GAGVSQSPSNKVTEKGKDVELRCDPISGHTALYWYRQSLGQGLEFLIYFQGNSAPDKSGLPSDRFSAERTGGSVSTLTIQRTQQEDSAVYLCASSFRQVATGELFFGEGSRLTVL.

The chain uses TRBV6-6 and TRBJ1-1, with no clear D. The germline V and J ends were trimmed by 7 bases and 1 base, with 10 bases remaining between them. CDR3 length equals 13 residues. Germline V gives CDR1 MNHNY, CDR2 SVGAGI (reference sequence). CDR3 in amino acids: CASTIEQNTEAFF. The DNA for the CDR3 is TGTGCCAGCACCATCGAGCAGAACACTGAAGCTTTCTTT.

The chain couples TRBV6-4 to TRBJ1-4, with TRBD1 matching 8 bases. This CDR3 is 19 amino acids long. V lost 0 bases and J lost 2; bases outside the gene matches: 11. Germline V gives CDR1 MRHNA, CDR2 SNTAGT. CDR3 coding DNA: TGTGCCAGCAGTGACTCGAGTCAGGGGGCGAGAGGGACTAATGAAAAACTGTTTTTT. Translated: CASSDSSQGARGTNEKLFF.

This clone appeared a few times. V usage is TRBV27 and J usage is TRBJ2-7, with 7 bases fitting TRBD2. This CDR3 comprises 11 residues. J lost 7 bases, V lost 8 bases, and 5 bases had no gene match. CDR1 is MNHEY, CDR2 SMNVEV, per germline (reference sequence). CDR3: CASRWGGEQYF. In DNA form, the CDR3 reads TGTGCCAGCCGCTGGGGGGGGGAGCAGTACTTC.

This chain uses TRBV30 with TRBJ2-2; perhaps TRBD2 as D (5 bases). Trimming pared 2 bases from V and 3 bases from J, leaving 10 bases between. The CDR3 is made up of 14 amino acids. Germline loops: CDR1 GTSNPN, CDR2 SVGIG (reference sequence). The CDR3 DNA is TGTGCCTGGAGTCTAGCATCATACACCGGGGAGCTGTTTTTT. It yields the protein CAWSLASYTGELFF.

This clone was detected a few times. The V call is TRBV19, the J call TRBJ1-6; perhaps TRBD1 as D (5 bases). Germline CDR1 is LNHDA and CDR2 is SQIVND (reference sequence). This CDR3 has 16 amino acids. Trimming stripped 5 bases from V and 7 bases from J, with 18 bases between. The CDR3 is CASSQSSRQTNSPLHF. For the CDR3, the DNA is TGTGCCAGTAGTCAGTCTTCCCGACAGACAAATTCACCCCTCCACTTT.

J is TRBJ1-5 and V is TRBV5-6; D is undetermined. CDR1 and CDR2 (germline): SGHDT, YYEEEE. Trimming cost V 4 bases and J 5 bases, with 10 bases left between them. This CDR3 comprises 13 residues. The CDR3 coding sequence is TGTGCCAGCAGCAGAAGAGGGTATCAGCCCCAGCATTTT. It yields the protein CASSRRGYQPQHF.

V usage is TRBV30 and J usage is TRBJ2-2, with D possibly being TRBD1 (6 bases). The ends were cut back, 3 bases at V and 5 bases at J, with 16 bases in the middle. Germline CDR1 reads GTSNPN; CDR2 reads SVGIG (reference sequence). The CDR3 is 15 residues long. The CDR3 protein is CAWSRGAGVTGELFF. The CDR3, as DNA: TGTGCCTGGAGCCGAGGAGCAGGGGTTACCGGGGAGCTGTTTTTT. Supplemented by reference TRBV30 and TRBJ2-2, the full variable domain reads SQTIHQWPATLVQPVGSPLSLECTVEGTSNPNLYWYRQAAGRGLQLLFYSVGIGQISSEVPQNLSASRPQDRQFILSSKKLLLSDSGFYLCAWSRGAGVTGELFFGEGSRLTVL.

The chain joins TRBV9 to TRBJ2-1; TRBD2 agrees at 8 bases. Germline V gives CDR1 SGDLS, CDR2 YYNGEE. The CDR3 spans 15 residues. With 3 bases clipped from V and 8 bases from J, the junction kept 10 bases outside the gene matches. CDR3 coding DNA: TGTGCCAGCAGCGCCTCGGCGGGGGGCGGAGATGAGCAGTTCTTC. Translated, it gives CASSASAGGGDEQFF.